This T cell receptor beta chain was captured by sequencing in a study of human T cells and chemical hapten exposure. Study-wide points: Those TCRs sitting above 1 in 1000 frequency stayed the same with DPC sensitization.

Indicated time point: healthy volunteer bleed at 6 weeks. RNA extraction used unfractionated whole blood as the source of total RNA. TCRdb called the RACE reads again in MiXCR, with one record for every CDR3 protein. In the table there are some 78,000 distinct CDR3 sequences, over 8.5% of which are singletons. There are a few counts of this clonotype. No antigen is known for it. Sequenced input: whole blood. This receptor was taken from a male donor in good health. Some clones in this sample may be carry-over from other donors' samples.

In nucleotides, the CDR3 is TGCAGTGCTTCCGGACAGCCCCACGCCGGGGAGCTGTTTTTT. Protein product: CSASGQPHAGELFF. This chain links TRBV20-1 with TRBJ2-2; a possible D gene is TRBD1 (6 bases). CDR3 size: 14 residues. Trimming took off 5 bases at V and 6 bases at J, with 16 bases between the two ends. The V gene's germline CDR1 is DFQATT and CDR2 SNEGSKA (reference sequence).